These 25 T cell receptor beta chains were all obtained from the same sample, sequenced in a study of vaccination effects on CD4 cells after COVID-19. What these receptors recognize is not known. ViraFEST expansion of antigen-specific CD4+ T cells with viral peptide pools preceded sequencing. The culture ran for approximately 11 days before CD4+ T cells were isolated. This person's SARS-CoV-2 infection, confirmed by PCR, occurred between March and December 2020. Each participant was administered two doses of either the BNT162b2 or the mRNA-1273 vaccine. Only in-frame clones appear in the TCRdb table, and some are missing; sequencing was by immunoSEQ multiplex PCR. The sample shows 12,000 to 15,000 clones, around 80% of them seen only once. The sequencing here drew on CD4+ T cells from PBMCs cultured with SARS-CoV-2 spike peptides, taken after COVID-19 vaccination. The receptor set was obtained from a human donor who had a prior SARS-CoV-2 infection.

The rearrangement joins TRBV4-1 to TRBJ2-7; no firm D call. The V end lost 2 bases, the J end lost 0 bases, and 8 bases lay between the germline ends. This CDR3 region has 14 residues. Germline V CDR1 and CDR2: MGHRA, YSYEKL. The CDR3 sequence: CASSQSWGSYEQYF. In DNA form, the CDR3 reads TGCGCCAGCAGCCAATCCTGGGGCTCCTACGAGCAGTACTTC.

V gene TRBV6-5 combines with J gene TRBJ2-3; TRBD1 agrees at 7 bases. There are 13 residues in the CDR3. Germline V gives CDR1 MNHEY, CDR2 SVGAGI. J lost 4 bases, V lost 4 bases, and 2 bases had no gene match. The CDR3 loop reads CASSFDRADTQYF. The CDR3 nucleotides are TGTGCCAGCAGTTTCGACAGGGCAGATACGCAGTATTTT.

This clone was detected only a few times. The rearrangement uses TRBV5-1 and TRBJ1-2, with D uncertain. The CDR3 is 13 residues long. Germline V lookup: CDR1 SGHRS, CDR2 YFSETQ. Trimming took off 0 bases at V and 3 bases at J, with 6 bases between the two ends. CDR3 region: CASSLAKYYGYTF. Written as DNA, the CDR3 is TGCGCCAGCAGCTTGGCCAAGTACTATGGCTACACCTTC.

The chain recombines TRBV3-1 (or the pseudogene TRBV3-2) with TRBJ1-1; D possibly corresponds to TRBD1 (6 bases). V was clipped by 7 bases and J by 3 bases, with 15 bases between them. Looked up from germline, CDR1 is LGHDT and CDR2 is YNNKEL (reference sequence). The CDR3 is 14 residues long. CDR3 residues: CASTRSGVDTEAFF. CDR3 in DNA: TGTGCCAGCACACGGTCAGGGGTGGACACTGAAGCTTTCTTT.

The chain joins TRBV6-1 to TRBJ2-5; D remains ambiguous. Germline CDR1 is MNHNS and CDR2 is SASEGT. V lost 8 bases and J lost 4, with 14 bases in between. This CDR3 spans 13 amino acids. This CDR3 reads CASSASPPETQYF. Written as DNA, the CDR3 is TGTGCCAGCTCCGCCTCCCCTCCAGAGACCCAGTACTTC.

The chain combines TRBV11-3 with TRBJ1-1; 7 nucleotides agree with TRBD1. Germline V gene sequence: CDR1 SGHNT, CDR2 YENEEA. The CDR3 sequence is 13 residues long. Trimming removed 5 bases from V and 4 bases from J; junction bases left unmatched: 4. The CDR3 region is CASSTRTGTEAFF. In DNA, the CDR3 is TGTGCCAGCAGCACCCGGACAGGCACTGAAGCTTTCTTT.

V gene TRBV5-6 combines with J gene TRBJ1-2, with D possibly matching TRBD1 (5 bases). Looked up from germline, CDR1 is SGHDT and CDR2 is YYEEEE. V was pared by 0 bases and J by 2 bases, with 8 bases between. The CDR3 has 14 amino acids. CDR3 protein: CASSLVRGNYGYTF. The CDR3 DNA is TGTGCCAGCAGCTTGGTCCGGGGGAACTATGGCTACACCTTC.

The chain has TRBV3-1 (or the pseudogene TRBV3-2) and TRBJ2-7; possible D gene TRBD2, 5 bases. The CDR3 spans 15 residues. The V end lost 1 base, the J end lost 0 bases, and 10 bases lay between the germline ends. Germline assignment: CDR1 LGHDT and CDR2 YNNKEL (reference sequence). The CDR3 reads CASSQVSRGSYEQYF. The CDR3 DNA reads as TGTGCCAGCAGCCAAGTATCACGGGGCTCCTACGAGCAGTACTTC.

The J gene is TRBJ2-3, the V gene TRBV5-8; 11 nucleotides match TRBD2. J lost 2 bases, V lost 5 bases, and 10 bases had no gene match. The germline V gene has CDR1 SGHTS and CDR2 YDEGEE. The CDR3 runs 17 residues. The CDR3 sequence is CASSRIGLAGNTDTQYF. The CDR3 DNA follows: TGTGCCAGCAGTCGGATCGGACTAGCGGGCAACACAGATACGCAGTATTTT.

The J gene is TRBJ1-2, the V gene TRBV18, with D possibly being TRBD1 (6 bases). CDR3 length: 13 amino acids. The V end lost 6 bases, the J end lost 4 bases, and 12 bases lay between the germline ends. Germline-derived CDR1 and CDR2 are KGHSH and LQKENI. The DNA of the CDR3 is TGTGCCAGCTCGCCCGGGACAACCTATGGCTACACCTTC. Amino acid sequence: CASSPGTTYGYTF.

This rearrangement joins TRBV6-5 to TRBJ1-4, with unresolved D. Trimming cost V 6 bases and J 1 base, with 9 bases left between them. The CDR3 consists of 14 residues. Germline V gene data show CDR1 as MNHEY and CDR2 as SVGAGI. This CDR3 reads CASRLDLTNEKLFF. The CDR3 DNA sequence: TGTGCCAGCAGACTGGACTTAACTAATGAAAAACTGTTTTTT.

This clone was detected only a few times. The germline gene is not matched at one end of the junction; a read error may be the cause. The V call is TRBV7-7, the J call TRBJ2-5; TRBD2 matches 8 bases. This CDR3 contains 13 residues. Germline lookup yields CDR1 SSHAT and CDR2 FNYEAQ (reference sequence). The CDR3 coding sequence is TGTGCTAGCAGCCTACCGGGAGGGGAGACCCAGTACTTC. Translated, it gives CASSLPGGETQYF.

The J gene is TRBJ2-5, the V gene TRBV2, with D perhaps TRBD1 (6 bases). V was cut by 11 bases and J by 0 bases, with 13 bases left in between. Looked up from germline, CDR1 is SNHLY and CDR2 is FYNNEI. The CDR3 totals 13 residues. CDR3 bases: TGTGCCGGGACACAAGTAAACCAAGAGACCCAGTACTTC. Amino acid sequence: CAGTQVNQETQYF.

This clone turned up a few times. The chain links TRBV30 to TRBJ2-7, with D perhaps TRBD2 (5 bases). The V end was cut by 2 bases, the J end by 3 bases, with 8 bases between. Germline V gene lookup returns CDR1 GTSNPN and CDR2 SVGIG (reference sequence). This CDR3 has 12 residues. The CDR3 DNA is TGTGCCTGGAGTACACTAGGCTACGAGCAGTACTTC. Amino acids: CAWSTLGYEQYF.

The chain recombines TRBV5-5 with TRBJ2-5; possibly TRBD2 for D (7 bases). The CDR3 spans 14 residues. Germline V gene sequence: CDR1 SGHKS, CDR2 YYEKEE (reference sequence). The ends were cut back, 6 bases at V and 2 bases at J, with 14 bases in the middle. CDR3 bases: TGTGCCAGCACCGGGACACTAGCGCAAGAGACCCAGTACTTC. Translation gives CASTGTLAQETQYF.

This clone appeared a single time. The V gene is TRBV5-1, the J gene TRBJ2-7, with a possible D match to TRBD2 (7 bases). The CDR3 loop spans 15 amino acids. Germline CDR1 SGHRS, CDR2 YFSETQ. V was pared by 2 bases and J by 2 bases, with 14 bases between. CDR3 loop: CASSLPGGRTYEQYF. The CDR3 DNA reads as TGCGCCAGCAGCTTACCCGGGGGGCGAACCTACGAGCAGTACTTC.

V and J are TRBV12-3 or TRBV12-4 and TRBJ1-1; D is uncertain. V was shortened by 2 bases and J by 4 bases, with 5 bases between the two germline ends. CDR3 size: 12 residues. The CDR3 region has the DNA TGTGCCAGCAGTTTAAGGGCCACTGAAGCTTTCTTT. Translated, it gives CASSLRATEAFF.

The CDR3 coding sequence is TGTGCCAGCAGCTCCACAGGGCAAGTCGCTGAAGCTTTCTTT. Protein product: CASSSTGQVAEAFF. V is TRBV7-8 and J is TRBJ1-1; TRBD1 might be the D (6 bases). The CDR3 is 14 amino acids. V was shortened by 4 bases and J by 6 bases, with 15 bases between the two germline ends. Per the germline V gene, CDR1 is SGHVS and CDR2 is FQNEAQ. Full variable domain (outside the CDR3, taken from reference TRBV7-8 and TRBJ1-1): GAGVSQSPRYKVAKRGQDVALRCDPISGHVSLFWYQQALGQGPEFLTYFQNEAQLDKSGLPSDRFFAERPEGSVSTLKIQRTQQEDSAVYLCASSSTGQVAEAFFGQGTRLTVV.

The V and J genes are TRBV18 and TRBJ2-3; D is unclear. The CDR3 contains 10 residues. Germline V lookup: CDR1 KGHSH, CDR2 LQKENI. V lost 5 bases and J 7 bases, leaving 4 bases between the germline ends. The CDR3 DNA reads as TGTGCCAGCTCAGGGAATACGCAGTATTTT. This sequence encodes CASSGNTQYF.

The chain links TRBV2 to TRBJ2-3, with TRBD1 identical over 8 bases. Germline V gene sequence: CDR1 SNHLY, CDR2 FYNNEI. This CDR3 is built from 19 residues. After removal of 2 bases from V and 1 base from J, the junction contained 14 bases not matched to a gene. This CDR3 is CASSETYQGAISGTDTQYF. The CDR3 bases are TGTGCCAGCAGTGAAACGTATCAGGGGGCGATTTCGGGCACAGATACGCAGTATTTT.

V and J are TRBV5-1 and TRBJ2-5; D is unclear. This CDR3 has 14 residues. V was trimmed by 1 base and J by 4 bases, leaving 11 bases between them. The V gene's germline CDR1 is SGHRS and CDR2 YFSETQ. The CDR3 here is CASSLQRAGETQYF. The CDR3 region has the DNA TGCGCCAGCAGCTTGCAAAGGGCCGGAGAGACCCAGTACTTC.

The chain links TRBV5-6 to TRBJ2-7; D perhaps matches TRBD1 (5 bases). CDR1 and CDR2 (germline): SGHDT, YYEEEE. The CDR3 spans 14 residues. Deletions cut 0 bases from V and 7 bases from J, with 14 bases between. This chain's CDR3 is CASSLETGAWEQYF. CDR3 DNA sequence: TGTGCCAGCAGCTTGGAGACTGGGGCGTGGGAGCAGTACTTC.

The chain uses TRBV10-3 and TRBJ2-5; D is uncertain. Trimming pared 0 bases from V and 5 bases from J, leaving 4 bases between. From germline, CDR1 is ENHRY and CDR2 SYGVKD. The CDR3 totals 12 residues. CDR3 sequence: CAISESFETQYF. The CDR3, as DNA: TGTGCCATCAGTGAGTCCTTCGAGACCCAGTACTTC.

This sequence joins TRBV5-3 and TRBJ1-1; D unresolved. TRBV5-3 has ORF status, its function being uncertain. Trimming pared 3 bases from V and 1 base from J, leaving 16 bases between. The CDR3 extends over 16 amino acids. CDR3 protein: CARSSAQLKGNTEAFF. CDR3 DNA: TGTGCCAGAAGCTCTGCCCAACTGAAAGGGAACACTGAAGCTTTCTTT.

This clone occurred a few times. The chain has TRBV30 and TRBJ2-7, with D unresolved. V lost 4 bases and J lost 2, with 12 bases in between. The CDR3 runs to 13 residues. Germline V gives CDR1 GTSNPN, CDR2 SVGIG (reference sequence). The CDR3 DNA reads as TGTGCCTGGACCCGGGCCAGAACCTACGAGCAGTACTTC. This encodes CAWTRARTYEQYF.